The 10 T cell receptor beta chains given below trace back to one sample, sequenced in a study of PD-1 blockade in mismatch repair-deficient tumors. The method was immunoSEQ multiplex PCR; TCRdb's version includes in-frame clones alone and lacks a portion of them. The sample consists of roughly 25,000 clones, 83% of them appearing once. The source was peripheral blood, collected 12 weeks after starting pembrolizumab. Receptor source: an adult with mismatch repair-deficient cancer.

The V call is TRBV30, the J call TRBJ2-1; a possible D gene is TRBD1 (6 bases). Germline loops: CDR1 GTSNPN, CDR2 SVGIG (reference sequence). V was pared by 5 bases and J by 6 bases, with 17 bases between. CDR3 length equals 14 residues. The CDR3: CAWEQGGFSNEQFF. The CDR3 bases are TGTGCCTGGGAACAGGGCGGTTTTAGCAATGAGCAGTTCTTC.

V gene TRBV10-2 combines with J gene TRBJ2-1, with D possibly being TRBD1 or TRBD2 (5 bases each). Between the trimmed V and J ends, which lost 5 bases and 9 bases, there was a span of 8 bases. CDR1 WSHSY and CDR2 SAAADI come from the germline V gene. The length of the CDR3 is 11 residues. DNA for the CDR3: TGCGCCAGCAGTCCTGGGACTGAGCAGTTCTTC. Translating gives CASSPGTEQFF.

This sequence joins TRBV28 and TRBJ1-1; 7 positions agree with TRBD1. Germline CDR1 and CDR2: MDHEN and SYDVKM. V was clipped by 5 bases and J by 8 bases; unmatched bases: 5. The CDR3 has 12 residues. The chain's CDR3 is CASSGGDSEAFF. CDR3 bases: TGTGCCAGCAGTGGGGGGGACAGCGAAGCTTTCTTT.

V usage is TRBV7-9 and J usage is TRBJ2-2, with D perhaps TRBD1 (5 bases). The CDR3 has 14 amino acids. Trimming pared 6 bases from V and 3 bases from J, leaving 11 bases between. Germline V gene lookup returns CDR1 SEHNR and CDR2 FQNEAQ (reference sequence). CDR3 loop: CASSQDSDTGELFF. The CDR3 DNA follows: TGTGCCAGCAGTCAAGACAGTGACACCGGGGAGCTGTTTTTT.

This chain joins TRBV20-1 and TRBJ2-7; D unresolved. The CDR3 runs to 11 residues. Trimming pared 3 bases from V and 6 bases from J, leaving 9 bases between. Germline CDR1 and CDR2: DFQATT and SNEGSKA (reference sequence). The CDR3 here is CSASMGFEQYF. The CDR3 nucleotides are TGCAGTGCTAGTATGGGGTTCGAGCAGTACTTC.

V usage is TRBV5-4 and J usage is TRBJ2-2, with 9 bases lining up with TRBD2. This CDR3 comprises 15 residues. Germline trimming cut 3 bases from V and 7 bases from J; bases unmatched to any gene: 7. Germline CDR1 reads SGHNT; CDR2 reads YYREEE (reference sequence). The CDR3 DNA sequence: TGTGCCAGCAGCTCCGTAGCGGGAGCGATCGGGGAGCTGTTTTTT. This gives the protein CASSSVAGAIGELFF. The whole variable domain, filled in from reference TRBV5-4 and TRBJ2-2, reads ETGVTQSPTHLIKTRGQQVTLRCSSQSGHNTVSWYQQALGQGPQFIFQYYREEENGRGNFPPRFSGLQFPNYSSELNVNALELDDSALYLCASSSVAGAIGELFFGEGSRLTVL.

The gene calls are TRBV6-5 and TRBJ2-3; 12 bases are shared with TRBD2. The germline V gene encodes CDR1 MNHEY and CDR2 SVGAGI. The V gene end was trimmed by 2 bases and the J gene end by 4 bases; junction bases not matched to a gene: 4. The CDR3 is made up of 16 amino acids. This CDR3 is CASSYLAGGLADTQYF. CDR3 coding DNA: TGTGCCAGCAGTTACCTAGCGGGAGGGTTGGCAGATACGCAGTATTTT.

This clone appeared a single time. The rearrangement uses TRBV5-4 and TRBJ2-1; TRBD2 matches at 12 bases. The V gene end was trimmed by 4 bases and the J gene end by 7 bases; junction bases not matched to a gene: 9. Germline assignment: CDR1 SGHNT and CDR2 YYREEE (reference sequence). The CDR3 runs to 16 residues. CDR3 protein: CASSKITSGRFNEQFF. CDR3 DNA sequence: TGTGCCAGCAGCAAAATAACTAGCGGGAGGTTTAATGAGCAGTTCTTC.

The chain recombines TRBV18 with TRBJ2-1, with D unresolved. The CDR3 loop spans 15 amino acids. Germline CDR1 KGHSH, CDR2 LQKENI. V shed 1 base and J shed 6 bases, with 13 bases lying between them. The CDR3 region has the DNA TGTGCCAGCTCACCACAAGCGCCGCCGGGCAATGAGCAGTTCTTC. It is translated as CASSPQAPPGNEQFF.

This rearrangement joins TRBV6-4 to TRBJ2-3, with D unclear. Germline values: CDR1 MRHNA, CDR2 SNTAGT. CDR3 length equals 14 residues. With 2 bases removed from V and 0 bases from J, the gap between germline ends came to 6 bases. CDR3 region: CASSDDPSTDTQYF. CDR3 nucleotide sequence: TGTGCCAGCAGTGACGACCCTAGCACAGATACGCAGTATTTT.